The 21 T cell receptor beta chains given below trace back to one sample, sequenced in a study of T-cell memory formation after mild COVID-19. TCRdb itself ran the 5' RACE reads through MiXCR, one entry per CDR3 protein. Among 500,000 to 650,000 distinct CDR3 sequences listed, about a fifth were seen once. Sequencing was carried out using PBMCs or a T cell subset sorted from them (not recorded which). These receptors were taken from an adult woman who had mild COVID-19 (a few samples of this study predate the infection). Cell type and time point are not known.

This clonotype has a handful of counts. The chain is built from TRBV5-1 and TRBJ2-1; D tentatively reads TRBD1 or TRBD2 (6 bases each). This CDR3 is 16 amino acids long. The ends were cut back, 3 bases at V and 0 bases at J, with 13 bases in the middle. Germline CDR1 SGHRS, CDR2 YFSETQ. CDR3 in DNA: TGCGCCAGCAGCTCCGGGGGCCCTTTCTCCTACAATGAGCAGTTCTTC. Residues: CASSSGGPFSYNEQFF.

This chain links TRBV20-1 with TRBJ1-5, with D unresolved. With 0 bases removed from V and 8 bases from J, the gap between germline ends came to 14 bases. This CDR3 comprises 14 residues. Germline V gives CDR1 DFQATT, CDR2 SNEGSKA (reference sequence). CDR3: CSARDLSTAEPQHF. The CDR3 DNA sequence: TGCAGTGCTAGAGATTTGTCTACCGCGGAGCCCCAGCATTTT.

This clonotype has only a few counts. V and J are TRBV30 and TRBJ2-1; 10 nucleotides match TRBD2. CDR1 is GTSNPN, CDR2 SVGIG, per germline (reference sequence). This CDR3 is 15 amino acids long. The J segment lost 0 bases and the V segment lost 3 bases, leaving 2 bases of the junction unmatched. Written as DNA, the CDR3 is TGTGCCTGGAGAAGACTAGCGGGCTCCTACAATGAGCAGTTCTTC. This gives the protein CAWRRLAGSYNEQFF.

V usage is TRBV7-8 and J usage is TRBJ2-1, with TRBD1 identical over 8 bases. CDR1 and CDR2 from the germline V gene are SGHVS and FQNEAQ. V dropped 4 bases and J dropped 10; count of bases not matched to a gene: 6. This CDR3 is built from 13 residues. CDR3 sequence: CASSSGQVGEQFF. The CDR3 DNA follows: TGTGCCAGCAGCTCGGGACAGGTCGGCGAGCAGTTCTTC.

The chain carries TRBV29-1 and TRBJ2-1; the D gene is possibly TRBD1 (5 bases). CDR3 length: 15 residues. V lost 0 bases and J 6 bases, leaving 15 bases between the germline ends. Germline CDR1 is SQVTM and CDR2 is ANQGSEA. The CDR3 bases are TGCAGCGTTGAAGAGAGCGTGGCAGGGCCCAATGAGCAGTTCTTC. This translates into CSVEESVAGPNEQFF.

The genes are TRBV24-1 and TRBJ2-1, with TRBD2 matching over 10 bases. Germline CDR1 reads KGHDR; CDR2 reads SFDVKD. The CDR3 has 14 amino acids. With 7 bases clipped from V and 8 bases from J, the junction kept 7 bases outside the gene matches. Written as DNA, the CDR3 is TGTGCCACCAGGGGACTAGCGAACAGCTATGAGCAGTTCTTC. It yields the protein CATRGLANSYEQFF.

A few counts support this clonotype. The chain uses TRBV24-1 and TRBJ2-2, with a tentative D call TRBD1 (6 bases). Germline-derived CDR1 and CDR2 are KGHDR and SFDVKD. The CDR3 length is 14 residues. Trimming removed 7 bases at V and 3 bases at J, with 11 bases between. The CDR3 reads CATSLNRDTGELFF. In DNA, the CDR3 is TGTGCCACCAGCCTTAACAGGGACACCGGGGAGCTGTTTTTT.

In this sample, this clonotype turned up a few times. In DNA form, the CDR3 reads TGTGCCATCAAACCGGACCATTCCTACGAGCAGTACTTC. It yields the protein CAIKPDHSYEQYF. The V call is TRBV10-3, the J call TRBJ2-7; no firm D call. This CDR3 is built from 13 residues. Germline V gene lookup returns CDR1 ENHRY and CDR2 SYGVKD. The ends were cut back, 7 bases at V and 1 base at J, with 11 bases in the middle.

The table lists this clonotype with a few counts. This chain connects TRBV29-1 to TRBJ1-1; D not resolved. The germline gives CDR1 SQVTM, CDR2 ANQGSEA. Trimming cost V 7 bases and J 4 bases, with 10 bases left between them. The CDR3 covers 11 residues. In DNA form, the CDR3 reads TGCAGCGCCCTGACGGGCACTGAAGCTTTCTTT. This sequence encodes CSALTGTEAFF.

V and J are TRBV7-8 and TRBJ2-1; TRBD2 matches 7 bases. This CDR3 has 16 amino acids. Losses at the gene ends were 1 base for V and 3 bases for J; bases not matched to a gene: 6. The V gene's germline CDR1 is SGHVS and CDR2 FQNEAQ. The CDR3 reads CASSLGSGTLYNEQFF. The CDR3 DNA reads as TGTGCCAGCAGCTTAGGGAGCGGGACCCTCTACAATGAGCAGTTCTTC.

The chain employs TRBV5-6 and TRBJ2-7; 9 bases align to TRBD2. V lost 4 bases to trimming and J lost 2 bases; unmatched junction nucleotides: 16. Germline assignment: CDR1 SGHDT and CDR2 YYEEEE. The CDR3 has 18 amino acids. The CDR3 coding sequence is TGTGCCAGCAGCCCGCACTTGGGGACTAGCATGGGAACCTACGAGCAGTACTTC. It is translated as CASSPHLGTSMGTYEQYF.

The rearrangement links TRBV6-2 or TRBV6-3 to TRBJ2-1, with TRBD2 matching 10 bases. The CDR3 consists of 13 residues. Germline CDR1 MNHEY, CDR2 SVGEGT. Germline trimming cut 6 bases from V and 5 bases from J; bases unmatched to any gene: 1. The CDR3 is CASRTSGHNEQFF. CDR3 bases: TGTGCCAGCAGGACTAGCGGGCACAATGAGCAGTTCTTC.

The chain employs TRBV11-1 and TRBJ2-3, with 8 bases aligning to TRBD2. Germline lookup yields CDR1 SGHAT and CDR2 FQDESV (reference sequence). The length of the CDR3 is 18 residues. V gave up 5 bases and J gave up 3 bases; unmatched junction bases: 16. CDR3 in amino acids: CASSRQTSLTSVTDTQYF. In nucleotides, the CDR3 is TGTGCCAGCAGCCGCCAAACATCATTGACTAGCGTAACAGATACGCAGTATTTT. The entire variable domain, with the rest obtained from reference TRBV11-1 and TRBJ2-3, is as follows: EAEVAQSPRYKITEKSQAVAFWCDPISGHATLYWYRQILGQGPELLVQFQDESVVDDSQLPKDRFSAERLKGVDSTLKIQPAELGDSAMYLCASSRQTSLTSVTDTQYFGPGTRLTVL.

The chain joins TRBV14 to TRBJ1-5; D is ambiguous. V lost 2 bases to trimming and J lost 3 bases, with 20 bases between them. The CDR3 has 18 residues. Per germline, CDR1 SGHDN and CDR2 FVKESK. In DNA, the CDR3 is TGTGCCAGCAGCCAACATTCACCGAAGAAGATATACAATCAGCCCCAGCATTTT. Encoded protein: CASSQHSPKKIYNQPQHF.

The chain links TRBV18 to TRBJ1-1; 9 positions match TRBD1. This CDR3 contains 17 residues. The junction had 10 bases not matched to a gene; V was cut back by 5 bases and J by 0 bases. Germline lookup yields CDR1 KGHSH and CDR2 LQKENI. The CDR3 loop reads CASSSEGTGFLNTEAFF. CDR3 in DNA: TGTGCCAGCTCATCGGAGGGGACAGGGTTTCTGAACACTGAAGCTTTCTTT.

This chain links TRBV7-2 with TRBJ2-7; possibly TRBD1 for D (6 bases). The ends were cut back, 1 base at V and 0 bases at J, with 13 bases in the middle. This CDR3 comprises 16 residues. In germline, CDR1 is SGHTA, CDR2 FQGNSA. CDR3 sequence: CASSLEGGAFSYEQYF. CDR3 nucleotide sequence: TGTGCCAGCAGCTTAGAAGGGGGTGCCTTCTCCTACGAGCAGTACTTC.

The V and J genes are TRBV18 and TRBJ1-3; D uncertain. This CDR3 has 16 amino acids. Germline CDR1 is KGHSH and CDR2 is LQKENI. Trimming stripped 4 bases from V and 1 base from J, with 14 bases between. CDR3 sequence: CASSQNPPRSGNTIYF. Here the CDR3 DNA reads TGTGCCAGCTCACAGAATCCACCAAGGTCTGGAAACACCATATATTTT.

The rearrangement links TRBV30 to TRBJ2-5; D might be TRBD2 (6 bases). The CDR3 is made up of 12 amino acids. Per germline, CDR1 GTSNPN and CDR2 SVGIG (reference sequence). V lost 3 bases and J 5 bases, leaving 10 bases between the germline ends. The CDR3 DNA sequence: TGTGCCTGGAGGTGGGGAGGCGAGACCCAGTACTTC. It specifies CAWRWGGETQYF.

Only a few counts were recorded for this clonotype. The junction shows a germline mismatch at one end, possibly a read error. The rearrangement joins TRBV20-1 to TRBJ1-5; TRBD1 might be the D (6 bases). The CDR3 sequence is 13 residues long. The germline gives CDR1 DFQATT, CDR2 SNEGSKA (reference sequence). The CDR3 loop is CSGAGDLDQPQHF. Here the CDR3 DNA reads TGCAGTGGGGCAGGGGACCTTGATCAACCCCAGCATTTT.

V gene TRBV24-1 combines with J gene TRBJ2-6; 7 bases match TRBD1. The trim removed 3 bases at V and 4 bases at J, leaving 8 bases unmatched. In germline, CDR1 is KGHDR, CDR2 SFDVKD. This CDR3 spans 17 amino acids. The DNA for the CDR3 is TGTGCCACCAGTGATCGCGACAGGGTGGCAGGGGCCAACGTCCTGACTTTC. Translation: CATSDRDRVAGANVLTF.

As concerns this clonotype: No conserved phenylalanine or tryptophan ends this CDR3, so it is likely a read error. The chain links TRBV7-8 to TRBJ2-1; 15 positions agree with TRBD2. The V gene end was trimmed by 5 bases and the J gene end by 8 bases; junction bases not matched to a gene: 4. The CDR3 consists of 15 residues. The germline CDR1 and CDR2 sequences are SGHVS and FQNEAQ. The CDR3 sequence is CASSRGLAGGHEQFI. The DNA of the CDR3 is TGTGCCAGCAGCCGAGGACTAGCGGGAGGGCATGAGCAGTTCATC.